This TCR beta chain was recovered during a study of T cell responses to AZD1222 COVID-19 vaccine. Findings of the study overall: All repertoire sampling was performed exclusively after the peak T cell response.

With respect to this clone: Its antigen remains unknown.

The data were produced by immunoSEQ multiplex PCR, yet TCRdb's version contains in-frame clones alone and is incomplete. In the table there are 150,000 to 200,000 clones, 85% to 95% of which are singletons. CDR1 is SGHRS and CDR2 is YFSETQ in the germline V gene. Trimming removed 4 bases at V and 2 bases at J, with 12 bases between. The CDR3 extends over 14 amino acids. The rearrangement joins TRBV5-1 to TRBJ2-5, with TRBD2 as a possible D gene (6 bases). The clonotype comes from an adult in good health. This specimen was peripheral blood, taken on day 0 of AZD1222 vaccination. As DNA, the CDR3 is TGCGCCAGCAGCCTCTTGACTAGTCAAGAGACCCAGTACTTC. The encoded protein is CASSLLTSQETQYF.